This T cell receptor (beta chain) was observed in a study of neurological immune-mediated disorders. This clonotype was found many times. The authors produced cDNA by 5'RACE using 10-nucleotide random UMIs. Over 170 million TCR-beta sequences, together covering 15-18 subjects, were produced by every individual sequencing run that was carried out. In TCRdb, the 5' RACE reads were re-called with MiXCR into one record per CDR3 protein. Of tens of thousands of distinct CDR3 sequences listed, about 13% are singletons. It was from 2 million PBMCs stored at -80 C that the unsorted libraries were obtained. In germline, CDR1 is MNHEY, CDR2 SVGAGI. V was clipped by 7 bases and J by 7 bases, with 14 bases between them. The CDR3 length is 13 residues.

This sequence originates from a female donor in good health. V gene TRBV6-5 combines with J gene TRBJ1-5; D is possibly TRBD1 (5 bases). Material: PBMCs. The DNA of the CDR3 is TGTGCCAGCACGACGGGGAAGGGGCAGCCCCAGCATTTT. It is translated as CASTTGKGQPQHF.